A selection of T cell receptor beta chains follows, all from one sample in a study of blood T cell repertoires in COVID-19. Profiled with immunoSEQ multiplex PCR; TCRdb holds only in-frame clones, not every one. The table lists a few hundred thousand clones, 75% to 85% of them singletons. Sequences were obtained from peripheral blood. Receptors originate from a woman aged 30 to 39 with COVID-19, enrolled during active disease. CDR3s include the opening cysteine and the closing phenylalanine or tryptophan. Not all rows give a size; the values are once, few, many and, for expanded clones, a class.

v_call	clone_size	j_call	cdr3_aa
TRBV19	NA	TRBJ1-5	CASSMDLMPGQPSRGNQPQHF
TRBV14	few	TRBJ2-1	CASSSQARRQEQFF
TRBV5-1	NA	TRBJ2-1	CASSSTGTSSNEQFF
TRBV9	NA	TRBJ2-7	CASHIRVNSYEQYF
TRBV6-5	few	TRBJ1-2	CASRGQGNYGYTF
TRBV4-3	medium-sized	TRBJ1-1	CASSPKRDLPQAFF
TRBV3-1/TRBV3-2	NA	TRBJ1-5	CASSQDPTGGRNQPQHF
TRBV7-9	NA	TRBJ2-3	CASSPSGSGTDTQYF
TRBV5-1	NA	TRBJ2-1	CASSVDFSYNEQFF
TRBV5-4	NA	TRBJ2-1	CASTLRPLAMDVYNEQFF
TRBV19	NA	TRBJ1-2	CASSIDGLKSGYF
TRBV29-1	NA	TRBJ2-7	CSVRTDYYYEQYF
TRBV5-1	NA	TRBJ2-7	CASSWTGGTYEQYF
TRBV6-2/TRBV6-3	NA	TRBJ1-3	CASSYRREGTGNTIYF
TRBV9	NA	TRBJ2-3	CASSLASGRTDTQYF
TRBV27	once	TRBJ2-2	CASSRSPGQGAGELFF
TRBV11-2	NA	TRBJ2-4	CASSSRDEGNIQYF
TRBV3-1/TRBV3-2	NA	TRBJ1-6	CASSQLITGGGSPLHF